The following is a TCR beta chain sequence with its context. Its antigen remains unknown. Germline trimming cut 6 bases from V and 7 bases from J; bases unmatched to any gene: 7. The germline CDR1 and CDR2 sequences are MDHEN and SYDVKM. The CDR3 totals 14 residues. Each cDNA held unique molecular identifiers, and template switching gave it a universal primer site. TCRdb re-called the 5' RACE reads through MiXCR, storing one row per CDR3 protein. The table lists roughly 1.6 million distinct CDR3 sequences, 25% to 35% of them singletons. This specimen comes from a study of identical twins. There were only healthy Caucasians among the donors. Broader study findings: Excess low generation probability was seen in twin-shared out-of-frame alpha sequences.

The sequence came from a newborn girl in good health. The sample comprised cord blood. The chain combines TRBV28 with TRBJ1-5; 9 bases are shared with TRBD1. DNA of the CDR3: TGTGCCAGCAGCCAACCGGGACAGGGCCAGCCCCAGCATTTT. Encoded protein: CASSQPGQGQPQHF.